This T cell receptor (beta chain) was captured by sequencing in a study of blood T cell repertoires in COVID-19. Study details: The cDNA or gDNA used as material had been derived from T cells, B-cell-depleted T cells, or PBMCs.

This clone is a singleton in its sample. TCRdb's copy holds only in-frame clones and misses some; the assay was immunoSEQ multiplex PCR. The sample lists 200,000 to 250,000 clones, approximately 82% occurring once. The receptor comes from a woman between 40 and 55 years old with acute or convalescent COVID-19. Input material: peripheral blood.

The CDR3 region is CAISELQGSNEKLFF. CDR3 DNA: TGTGCCATCAGTGAACTCCAGGGGTCTAATGAAAAACTGTTTTTT. J is TRBJ1-4 and V is TRBV10-3; tentatively, D is TRBD1 (6 bases). Germline V lookup: CDR1 ENHRY, CDR2 SYGVKD. This CDR3 is built from 15 residues. V shed 3 bases and J shed 3 bases, with 11 bases lying between them.